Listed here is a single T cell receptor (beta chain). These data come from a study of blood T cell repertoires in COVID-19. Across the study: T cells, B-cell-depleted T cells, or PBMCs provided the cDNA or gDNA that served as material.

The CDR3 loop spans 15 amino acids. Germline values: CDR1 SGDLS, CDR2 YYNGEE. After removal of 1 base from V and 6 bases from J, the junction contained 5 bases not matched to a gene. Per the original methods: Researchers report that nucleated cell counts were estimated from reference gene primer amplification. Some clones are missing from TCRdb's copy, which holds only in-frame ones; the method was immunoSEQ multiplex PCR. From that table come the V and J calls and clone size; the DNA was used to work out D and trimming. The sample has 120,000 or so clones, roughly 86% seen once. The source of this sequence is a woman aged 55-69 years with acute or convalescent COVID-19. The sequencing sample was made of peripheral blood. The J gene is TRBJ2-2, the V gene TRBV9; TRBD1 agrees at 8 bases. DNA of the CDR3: TGTGCCAGCAGCGTAAGTTCAGGGGGCGCCGGGGAGCTGTTTTTT. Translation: CASSVSSGGAGELFF.